The 17 T cell receptor beta chains given below trace back to one sample, sequenced in a study of Ad26.COV2.S vaccination and SARS-CoV-2 variants. Repertoires were generated with immunoSEQ multiplex PCR, while TCRdb's copy carries only in-frame clones and drops some. The sample has about 350,000 clones, around 88% seen once. Treatment described: roughly 19 received Ad26.COV2.S at low or high dose, single or two shots; roughly 5 received placebo; per-sample allocation not given. Samples were taken on day 63 after the first vaccine or placebo injection. Sequencing used peripheral blood, obtained in a trial of Ad26.COV2.S vaccine versus placebo. The receptors stem from a person between 18 and 60 years old who received the Ad26.COV2.S COVID-19 vaccine or a placebo.

The chain is built from TRBV3-1 (or the pseudogene TRBV3-2) and TRBJ2-1; TRBD2 aligns across 12 bases. Germline lookup yields CDR1 LGHDT and CDR2 YNNKEL (reference sequence). This CDR3 has 16 residues. Trimming removed 1 base from V and 2 bases from J; junction bases left unmatched: 0. CDR3 bases: TGTGCCAGCAGCCAAGGGACTAGCGGGACCTACAATGAGCAGTTCTTC. It translates to CASSQGTSGTYNEQFF.

The chain joins TRBV27 to TRBJ2-1; 9 bases fit TRBD2. Germline V gene lookup returns CDR1 MNHEY and CDR2 SMNVEV (reference sequence). V was clipped by 8 bases and J by 8 bases; unmatched bases: 19. The CDR3 length is 17 residues. CDR3 bases: TGTGCCAGCCACTGGAGAACTAGCGGGCCCCATGGGGATGAGCAGTTCTTC. This gives the protein CASHWRTSGPHGDEQFF.

V gene TRBV7-6 combines with J gene TRBJ2-3; tentative D call: TRBD1 (7 bases). V dropped 4 bases and J dropped 4 bases, with 18 bases sitting between them. The CDR3 runs to 16 residues. CDR1 is SGHVS, CDR2 FNYEAQ, per germline. For the CDR3, the DNA is TGTGCCAGCAGCTGGTCAGGGGGGACAAGTGCAGATACGCAGTATTTT. Amino acids: CASSWSGGTSADTQYF.

The V call is TRBV5-1, the J call TRBJ2-3, with TRBD1 matching 9 bases. This CDR3 spans 17 amino acids. CDR1 and CDR2 from the germline V gene are SGHRS and YFSETQ. Trimming took 0 bases from V and 3 from J; bases not matched to a gene: 8. The chain's CDR3 is CASSLVGDRVSTDTQYF. The CDR3 DNA reads as TGCGCCAGCAGCTTGGTAGGGGACAGGGTGTCAACAGATACGCAGTATTTT.

This chain uses TRBV4-3 with TRBJ2-7; 8 bases map to TRBD2. With V trimmed by 0 bases and J by 3 bases, 4 bases remained unmatched. Germline-derived CDR1 and CDR2 are LGHNA and YSLEER. The CDR3 length is 15 residues. The DNA for the CDR3 is TGCGCCAGCAGCCAAGAGTGGCGGGAGGACTACGAGCAGTACTTC. Translating gives CASSQEWREDYEQYF.

The chain is built from TRBV28 and TRBJ1-5; no reliable D call. This CDR3 region has 15 residues. Germline V gives CDR1 MDHEN, CDR2 SYDVKM. V was pared by 1 base and J by 3 bases, with 10 bases between. CDR3 coding DNA: TGTGCCAGCAGTTTATCAGCCAGGAACAATCAGCCCCAGCATTTT. The encoded protein is CASSLSARNNQPQHF.

The chain recombines TRBV7-2 with TRBJ1-1, with TRBD1 as a possible D gene (5 bases). Germline CDR1 is SGHTA and CDR2 is FQGNSA. Trimming shortened V by 5 bases and J by 1 base, and 11 bases separated the two germline ends. CDR3 size: 14 residues. This chain's CDR3 is CASSADNANTEAFF. The CDR3 nucleotides are TGTGCCAGCAGCGCGGACAATGCGAACACTGAAGCTTTCTTT.

V gene TRBV13 combines with J gene TRBJ1-3; 9 nucleotides agree with TRBD1. CDR1 PRHDT and CDR2 FYEKMQ come from the germline V gene (reference sequence). The CDR3 is made up of 15 amino acids. V lost 1 base, J lost 4 bases, and 2 bases stayed unmatched. CDR3 nucleotides: TGTGCCAGCAGCTTAGCCGGGACAGGGGGAAACACCATATATTTT. Its protein is CASSLAGTGGNTIYF.

For the CDR3, the DNA is TGTGCCAGCAGTTACACGGGACAGAGGAACTATGGCTACACCTTC. Residues: CASSYTGQRNYGYTF. This chain links TRBV6-5 with TRBJ1-2, with TRBD1 matching over 7 bases. V gave up 2 bases and J gave up 2 bases; unmatched junction bases: 5. The CDR3 is 15 amino acids. From germline, CDR1 is MNHEY and CDR2 SVGAGI.

This chain links TRBV6-5 with TRBJ2-7; D perhaps matches TRBD1 (6 bases). Trimming cost V 5 bases and J 3 bases, with 14 bases left between them. Germline V lookup: CDR1 MNHEY, CDR2 SVGAGI. This CDR3 has 14 amino acids. The CDR3 loop reads CASSLRDNDYEQYF. The CDR3 DNA follows: TGTGCCAGCAGTCTACGGGACAATGACTACGAGCAGTACTTC.

The chain recombines TRBV5-4 with TRBJ2-3, with 8 bases lining up with TRBD1. V was pared by 4 bases and J by 0 bases, with 4 bases of the junction left unmatched. Germline V gene lookup returns CDR1 SGHNT and CDR2 YYREEE (reference sequence). CDR3 length: 15 residues. The CDR3: CASSGGQASTDTQYF. The CDR3 DNA follows: TGTGCCAGCAGCGGGGGACAGGCCAGCACAGATACGCAGTATTTT.

The rearrangement links TRBV28 to TRBJ1-1; TRBD1 is a possible D gene (5 bases). There are 13 residues in the CDR3. Germline V lookup: CDR1 MDHEN, CDR2 SYDVKM. V lost 5 bases, J lost 3 bases, and 10 bases lay in between. The CDR3 DNA is TGTGCCAGCAGTCGGGGACGGTACACTGAAGCTTTCTTT. Its translation: CASSRGRYTEAFF.

In its sample, this clone was seen once. The V and J genes are TRBV6-2 or TRBV6-3 and TRBJ1-5; a possible D gene is TRBD1 (5 bases). Germline assignment: CDR1 MNHEY and CDR2 SVGEGT. This CDR3 spans 13 amino acids. Deletions cut 5 bases from V and 4 bases from J, with 9 bases between. In DNA form, the CDR3 reads TGTGCCAGCAGTCACGACAGTAATCAGCCCCAGCATTTT. The encoded protein is CASSHDSNQPQHF.

This chain joins TRBV2 and TRBJ2-5, with D maybe TRBD1 (5 bases). The CDR3 is made up of 15 amino acids. Germline lookup yields CDR1 SNHLY and CDR2 FYNNEI. Trimming pared 3 bases from V and 4 bases from J, leaving 15 bases between. CDR3 residues: CASSDGQGGGETQYF. The CDR3, as DNA: TGTGCCAGCAGTGACGGTCAGGGTGGCGGAGAGACCCAGTACTTC.

V gene TRBV27 combines with J gene TRBJ2-1; no reliable D call. This CDR3 is built from 14 residues. The germline gives CDR1 MNHEY, CDR2 SMNVEV (reference sequence). Trimming removed 5 bases at V and 5 bases at J, with 13 bases between. The CDR3 DNA reads TGTGCCAGCAGTCCGCGTTCGGTGCACAATGAGCAGTTCTTC. Translation: CASSPRSVHNEQFF.

A single count supports this clone. The chain employs TRBV4-2 and TRBJ2-5; D ambiguous. V was cut by 0 bases and J by 1 base, with 6 bases left in between. Germline CDR1 and CDR2: LGHNA and YNFKEQ. The CDR3 length is 14 residues. CDR3 protein: CASSQDFLQETQYF. The DNA of the CDR3 is TGTGCCAGCAGCCAAGACTTCCTCCAAGAGACCCAGTACTTC.

Here the CDR3 reads CASRYTNYNSPLHF. The CDR3 bases are TGTGCCAGCAGGTACACGAATTATAATTCACCCCTCCACTTT. The V gene is TRBV6-2 or TRBV6-3, the J gene TRBJ1-6; no clear D gene. The germline gives CDR1 MNHEY, CDR2 SVGEGT. Trimming removed 6 bases from V and 4 bases from J, with 10 bases in between. CDR3 length: 14 residues.